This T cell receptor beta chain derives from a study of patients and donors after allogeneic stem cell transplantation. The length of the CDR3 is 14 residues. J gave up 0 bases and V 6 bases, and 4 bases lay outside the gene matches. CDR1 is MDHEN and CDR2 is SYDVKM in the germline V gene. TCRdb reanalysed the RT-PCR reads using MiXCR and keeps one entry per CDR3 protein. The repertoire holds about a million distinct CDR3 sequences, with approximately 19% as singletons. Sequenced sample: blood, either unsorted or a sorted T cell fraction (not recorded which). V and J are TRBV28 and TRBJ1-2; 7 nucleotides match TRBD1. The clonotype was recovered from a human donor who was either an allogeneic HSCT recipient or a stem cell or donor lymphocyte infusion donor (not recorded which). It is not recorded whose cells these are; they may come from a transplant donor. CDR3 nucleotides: TGTGCCAGCAGCTTCGGACAGGCTAACTATGGCTACACCTTC. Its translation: CASSFGQANYGYTF.